Listed below are T cell receptor beta chains from one sample, sequenced in a study of long-term antiretroviral therapy in people with HIV. Measured with immunoSEQ multiplex PCR; TCRdb has only the in-frame clones, and not every one. This table has just over 20,000 clones, 70% to 85% appearing once. The specimen comprised unsorted PBMCs, sampled 0.5 years after starting antiretroviral therapy. Receptors originate from a man between 18 and 29 years old with HIV. Both conserved end residues are part of each CDR3. The order of the fields is V gene, clone size, CDR3 protein. Expanded clones get a size class; other rows say once, few or many, or leave the size out.

>TRBV18|few
CASLRLETGNTIYF
>TRBV5-4|-
CASSLTGSPYNEQFF
>TRBV19|-
CASSIKGARREQYF
>TRBV13|-
CASSPGQGVASEKLFF
>TRBV7-2|-
CASSLGPGQAHYGYTF
>TRBV7-9|-
CASSPLLGTGGTDTQYF
>TRBV7-9|-
CASSSPGWVAFF
>TRBV18|once
CASSPGIVGYTDTQYF
>TRBV28|-
CASSPDYGYTF
>TRBV9|-
CASSVAVGPNEKLFF
>TRBV2|medium-sized
CASSDPVLGMIPLFRGGEKLFF
>TRBV6-5|-
CASSYSANAGSYEQYF
>TRBV7-9|-
CASSLKLAAGNEQFF
>TRBV4-3|-
CASSPKARYEQYF
>TRBV5-1|-
CASSLRDNSGPGSLNTEAFF
>TRBV4-3|-
CASSQLEGTSEQYF
>TRBV4-2|once
CASSQGLGDEQFF
>TRBV5-5|-
CASSLADVYNEQFF
>TRBV5-4|-
CASSRDIGLTGELFF
>TRBV25-1|-
CASSERLTGGNEKLFF
>TRBV2|-
CASSDVSGTETQYF
>TRBV5-4|-
CASSLGGGTYNEQFF
>TRBV11-2|-
CASTTPKEGETQYF
>TRBV7-6|-
CASSLLQGSQYF
>TRBV4-2|once
CASSRREDNSPLHF
>TRBV4-3|medium-sized
CASSQDRGGGSSYNEQFF
>TRBV5-1|-
CASSGGPSGADTQYF
>TRBV11-2|few
CASSLGTAYNSPLHF
>TRBV11-2|-
CASSSLRAGGGYEQYF
>TRBV7-9|-
CASSRTGIDQPQHF
>TRBV27|-
CASSLLSSGSGGELFF
>TRBV2|-
CASSRQAGDHNEQFF
>TRBV9|-
CASSVINNEQFF
>TRBV7-2|-
CASSLERDFPYEQYF
>TRBV7-9|-
CASSLSGTAGNTIYF
>TRBV7-2|-
CASSLAPRDRGVGTQYF
>TRBV7-2|-
CASSPDRSGANVLTF
>TRBV5-1|-
CASSWGDSNYGYTF
>TRBV11-1|-
CASSPDRGLGYTF
>TRBV7-3|once
CASSLDATSGNNEQFF
>TRBV5-1|-
CASRREDRRDTQYF